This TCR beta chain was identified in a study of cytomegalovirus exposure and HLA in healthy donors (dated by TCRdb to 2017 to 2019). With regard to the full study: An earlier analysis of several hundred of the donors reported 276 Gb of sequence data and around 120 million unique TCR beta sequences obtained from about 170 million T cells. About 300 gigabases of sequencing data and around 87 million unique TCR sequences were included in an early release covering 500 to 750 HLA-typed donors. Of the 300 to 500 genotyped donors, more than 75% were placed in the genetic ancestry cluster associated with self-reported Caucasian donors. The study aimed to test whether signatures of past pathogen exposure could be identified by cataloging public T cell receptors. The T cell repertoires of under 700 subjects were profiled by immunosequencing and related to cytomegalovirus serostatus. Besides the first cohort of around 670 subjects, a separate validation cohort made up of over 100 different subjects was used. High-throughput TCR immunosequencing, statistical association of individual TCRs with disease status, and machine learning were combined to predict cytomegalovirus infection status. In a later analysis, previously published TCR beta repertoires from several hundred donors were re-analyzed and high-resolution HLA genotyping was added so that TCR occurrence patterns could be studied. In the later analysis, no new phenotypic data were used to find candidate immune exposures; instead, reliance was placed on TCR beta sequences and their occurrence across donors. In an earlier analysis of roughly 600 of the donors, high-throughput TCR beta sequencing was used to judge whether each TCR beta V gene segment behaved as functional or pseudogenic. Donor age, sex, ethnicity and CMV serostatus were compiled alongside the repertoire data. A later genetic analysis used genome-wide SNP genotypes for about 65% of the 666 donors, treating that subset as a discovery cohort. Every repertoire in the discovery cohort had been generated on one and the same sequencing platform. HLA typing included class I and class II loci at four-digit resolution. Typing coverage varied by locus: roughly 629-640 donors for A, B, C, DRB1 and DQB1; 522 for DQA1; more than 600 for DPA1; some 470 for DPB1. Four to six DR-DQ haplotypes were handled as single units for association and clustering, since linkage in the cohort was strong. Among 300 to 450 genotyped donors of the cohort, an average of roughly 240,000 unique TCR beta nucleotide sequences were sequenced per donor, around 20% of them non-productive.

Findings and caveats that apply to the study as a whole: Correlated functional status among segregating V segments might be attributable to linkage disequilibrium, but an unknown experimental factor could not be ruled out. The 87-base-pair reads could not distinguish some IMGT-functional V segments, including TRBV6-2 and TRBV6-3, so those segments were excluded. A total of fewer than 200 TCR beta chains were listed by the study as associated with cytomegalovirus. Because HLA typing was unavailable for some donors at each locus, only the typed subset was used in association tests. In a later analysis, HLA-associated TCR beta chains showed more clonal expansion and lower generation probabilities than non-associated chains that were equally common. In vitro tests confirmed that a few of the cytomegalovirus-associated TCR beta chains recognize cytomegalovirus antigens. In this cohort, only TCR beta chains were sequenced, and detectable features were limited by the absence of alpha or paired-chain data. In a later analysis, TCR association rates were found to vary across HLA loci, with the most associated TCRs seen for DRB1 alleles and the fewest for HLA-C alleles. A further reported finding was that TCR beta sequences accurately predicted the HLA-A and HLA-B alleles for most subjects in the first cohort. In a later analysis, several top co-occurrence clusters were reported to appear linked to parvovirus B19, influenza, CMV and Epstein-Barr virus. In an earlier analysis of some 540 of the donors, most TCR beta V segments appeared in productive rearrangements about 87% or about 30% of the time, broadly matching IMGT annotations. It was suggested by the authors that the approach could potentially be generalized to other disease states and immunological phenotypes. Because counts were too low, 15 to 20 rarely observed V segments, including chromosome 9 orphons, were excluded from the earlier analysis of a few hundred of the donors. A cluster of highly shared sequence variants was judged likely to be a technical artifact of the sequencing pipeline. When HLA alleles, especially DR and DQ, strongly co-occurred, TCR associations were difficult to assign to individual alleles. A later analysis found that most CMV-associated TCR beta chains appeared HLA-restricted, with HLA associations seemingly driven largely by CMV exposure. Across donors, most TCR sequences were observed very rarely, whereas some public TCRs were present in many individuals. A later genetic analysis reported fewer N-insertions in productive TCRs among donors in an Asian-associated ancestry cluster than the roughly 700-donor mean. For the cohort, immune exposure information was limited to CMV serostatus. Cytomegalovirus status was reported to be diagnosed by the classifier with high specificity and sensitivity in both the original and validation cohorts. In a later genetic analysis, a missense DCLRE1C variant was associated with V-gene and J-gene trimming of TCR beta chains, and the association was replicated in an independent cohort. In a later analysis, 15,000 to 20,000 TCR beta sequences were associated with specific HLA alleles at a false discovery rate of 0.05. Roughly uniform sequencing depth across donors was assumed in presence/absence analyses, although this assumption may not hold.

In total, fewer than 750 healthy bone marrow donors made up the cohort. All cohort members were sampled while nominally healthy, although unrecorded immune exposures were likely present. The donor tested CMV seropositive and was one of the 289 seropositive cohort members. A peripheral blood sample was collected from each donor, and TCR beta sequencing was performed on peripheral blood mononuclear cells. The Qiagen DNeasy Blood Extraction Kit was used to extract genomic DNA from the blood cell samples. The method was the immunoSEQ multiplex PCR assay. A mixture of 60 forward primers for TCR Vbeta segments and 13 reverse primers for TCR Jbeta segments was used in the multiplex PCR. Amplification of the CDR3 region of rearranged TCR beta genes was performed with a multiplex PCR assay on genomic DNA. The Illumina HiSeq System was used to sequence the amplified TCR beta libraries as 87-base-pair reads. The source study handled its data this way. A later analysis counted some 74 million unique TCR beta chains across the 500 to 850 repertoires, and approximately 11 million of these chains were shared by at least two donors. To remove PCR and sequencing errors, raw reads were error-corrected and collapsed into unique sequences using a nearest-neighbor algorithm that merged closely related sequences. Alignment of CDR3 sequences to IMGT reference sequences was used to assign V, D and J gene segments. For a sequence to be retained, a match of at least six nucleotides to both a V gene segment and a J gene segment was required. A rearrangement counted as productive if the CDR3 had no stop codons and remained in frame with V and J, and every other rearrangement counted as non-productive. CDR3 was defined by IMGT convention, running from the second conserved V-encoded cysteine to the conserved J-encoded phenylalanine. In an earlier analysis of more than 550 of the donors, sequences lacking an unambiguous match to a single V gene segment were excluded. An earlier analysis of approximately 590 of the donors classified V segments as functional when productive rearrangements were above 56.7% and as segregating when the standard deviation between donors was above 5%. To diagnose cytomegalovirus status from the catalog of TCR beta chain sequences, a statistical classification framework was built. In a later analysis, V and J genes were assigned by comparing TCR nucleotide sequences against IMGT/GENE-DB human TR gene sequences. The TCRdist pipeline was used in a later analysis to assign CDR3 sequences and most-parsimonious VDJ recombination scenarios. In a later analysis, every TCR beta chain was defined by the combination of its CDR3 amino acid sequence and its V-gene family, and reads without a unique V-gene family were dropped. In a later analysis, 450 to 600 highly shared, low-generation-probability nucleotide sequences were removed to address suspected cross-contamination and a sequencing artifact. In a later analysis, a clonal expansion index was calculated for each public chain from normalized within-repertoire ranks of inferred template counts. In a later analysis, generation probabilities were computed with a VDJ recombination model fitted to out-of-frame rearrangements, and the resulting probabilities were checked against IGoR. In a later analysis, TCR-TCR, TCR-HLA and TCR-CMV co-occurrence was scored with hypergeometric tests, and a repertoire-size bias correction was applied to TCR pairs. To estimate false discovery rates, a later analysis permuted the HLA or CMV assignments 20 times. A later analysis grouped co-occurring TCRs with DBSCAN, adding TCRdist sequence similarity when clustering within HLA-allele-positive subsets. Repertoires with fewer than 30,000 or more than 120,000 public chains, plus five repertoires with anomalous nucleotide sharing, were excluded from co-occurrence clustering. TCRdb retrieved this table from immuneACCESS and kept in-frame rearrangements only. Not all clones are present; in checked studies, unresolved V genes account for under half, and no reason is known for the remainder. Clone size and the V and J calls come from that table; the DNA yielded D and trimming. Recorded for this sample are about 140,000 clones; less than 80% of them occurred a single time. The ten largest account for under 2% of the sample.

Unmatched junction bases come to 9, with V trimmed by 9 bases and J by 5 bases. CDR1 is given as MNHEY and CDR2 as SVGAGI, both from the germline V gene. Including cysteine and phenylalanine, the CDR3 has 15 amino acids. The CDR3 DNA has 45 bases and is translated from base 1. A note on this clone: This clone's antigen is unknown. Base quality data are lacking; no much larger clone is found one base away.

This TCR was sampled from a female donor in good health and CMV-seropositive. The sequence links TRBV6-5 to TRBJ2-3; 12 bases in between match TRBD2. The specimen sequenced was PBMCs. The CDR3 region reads CASSFGLAGRDTQYF. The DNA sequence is TGTGCCAGTTCCTTCGGACTAGCGGGGAGAGATACGCAGTATTTT.